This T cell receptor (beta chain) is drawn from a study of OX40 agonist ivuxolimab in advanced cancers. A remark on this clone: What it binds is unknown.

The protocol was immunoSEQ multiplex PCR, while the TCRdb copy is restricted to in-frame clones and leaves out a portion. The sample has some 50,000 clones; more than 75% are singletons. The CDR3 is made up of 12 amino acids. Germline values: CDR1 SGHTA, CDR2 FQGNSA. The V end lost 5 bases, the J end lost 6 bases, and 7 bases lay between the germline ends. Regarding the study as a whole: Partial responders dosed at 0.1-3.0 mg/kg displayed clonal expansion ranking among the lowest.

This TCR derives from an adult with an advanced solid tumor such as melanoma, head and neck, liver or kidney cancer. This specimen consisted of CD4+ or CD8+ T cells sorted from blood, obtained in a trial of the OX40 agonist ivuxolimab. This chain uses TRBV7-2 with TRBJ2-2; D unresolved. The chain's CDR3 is CASSIRAGELFF. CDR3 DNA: TGTGCCAGCAGCATCCGGGCCGGGGAGCTGTTTTTT.